The TCR beta chain described here comes from a study of CD8+ T cells in alopecia areata. Study summary: The drug, oral tofacitinib, was given to treated patients at 5 to 10 mg twice daily. Tofacitinib was given for 6 to 18 months, then stopped for 6 months. Whole-study results and caveats: Scalp samples also contribute reads from the resident alphabeta T cells found in normal skin.

The authors extracted RNA and reverse transcribed it into cDNA as the sequencing template. Produced via immunoSEQ multiplex PCR; TCRdb's table is partial and in-frame only. The table shows 150,000 to 200,000 clones, with roughly 70% occurring only once. This clone was picked up a small number of times. Its antigen is as yet unknown. Peripheral blood samples and lesional scalp punch biopsies were obtained from alopecia areata patients. This CDR3 comprises 12 residues. Germline CDR1 PRHDT, CDR2 FYEKMQ (reference sequence). Trimming took off 1 base at V and 11 bases at J, with 9 bases between the two ends.

The starting material was CD8+ T cells sorted from blood, obtained at week 0. The J gene is TRBJ2-1, the V gene TRBV13; D is unclear. The TCR sequence derives from a human donor with alopecia areata. The CDR3 here is CASSLDRVKQFF. CDR3 sequence (DNA): TGTGCCAGCAGCTTAGACCGGGTGAAGCAGTTCTTC.